This T cell receptor beta chain was profiled in a study of blood T cell repertoires in COVID-19. Study information: Samples representing acute and convalescent COVID-19 were sourced from the United States, Italy and Spain. Sources were T cells, B-cell-depleted T cells, or PBMCs; the material itself was cDNA or gDNA.

Per the authors' pipeline: From reference gene primer amplification, estimates of nucleated cell counts were derived. TCRdb's copy holds only in-frame clones and misses some; the assay was immunoSEQ multiplex PCR. Clonal size and the V and J genes are those of that table, whereas D and trimming came from the DNA. The table has some 150,000 clones, 87% seen once. The germline CDR1 and CDR2 sequences are SEHNR and FQNEAQ (reference sequence). V lost 5 bases to trimming and J lost 1 base; unmatched junction nucleotides: 12. CDR3 size: 19 residues. The clonotype comes from a woman in her 50s with acute or convalescent COVID-19. Specimen: peripheral blood. The chain uses TRBV7-9 and TRBJ2-6; TRBD1 agrees at 9 bases. For the CDR3, the DNA is TGTGCCAGCAGCCCCCCCGGGGACAGGGTATCATCTGGGGCCAACGTCCTGACTTTC. It translates to CASSPPGDRVSSGANVLTF.